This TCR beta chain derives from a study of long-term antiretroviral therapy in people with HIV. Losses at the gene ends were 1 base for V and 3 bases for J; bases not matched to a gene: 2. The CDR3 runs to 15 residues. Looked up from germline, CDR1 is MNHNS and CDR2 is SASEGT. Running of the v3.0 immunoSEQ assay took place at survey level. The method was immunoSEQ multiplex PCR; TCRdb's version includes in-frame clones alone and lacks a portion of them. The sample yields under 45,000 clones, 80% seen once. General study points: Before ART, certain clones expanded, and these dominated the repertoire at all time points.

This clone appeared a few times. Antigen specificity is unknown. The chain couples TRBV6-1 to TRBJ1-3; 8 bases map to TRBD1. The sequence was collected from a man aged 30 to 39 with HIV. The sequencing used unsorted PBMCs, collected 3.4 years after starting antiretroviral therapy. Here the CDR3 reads CASSEGQGSGNTIYF. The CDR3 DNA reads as TGTGCCAGCAGTGAAGGACAGGGGAGTGGAAACACCATATATTTT.